This T cell receptor (beta chain) was sequenced for a study of T-cell memory formation after mild COVID-19. General study results and limits: CD4+ clones that contracted lay mainly in CM and EM; CD8+ ones lay in EMRA. Clones that got smaller from day 15 to 85 had even CD4/CD8, while clones growing later tipped toward CD4+. Whether day 37 second-wave clones are SARS-CoV-2-specific was not confirmed.

TCRdb fed the 5' RACE reads into MiXCR, producing one record per CDR3 protein. The sample includes roughly 100,000 distinct CDR3 sequences, 17% of them seen just once. This clonotype has only one observation. Its antigen is still unknown. This receptor was obtained from an adult woman who had mild COVID-19 (a few samples of this study predate the infection). Cell type and time point are not known. The sequencing sample was made of PBMCs or a T cell subset sorted from them (not recorded which).

The CDR3 nucleotides read TGTGCCAGCAGCTTCCCAAGTTCGTCCGAGCAGTACTTC. It translates to CASSFPSSSEQYF. The chain recombines TRBV13 with TRBJ2-7; D is ambiguous. Trimming took 3 bases from V and 6 from J, leaving 12 bases between them. CDR1 PRHDT and CDR2 FYEKMQ come from the germline V gene (reference sequence). CDR3 length equals 13 residues. The variable domain in full, with the rest retrieved from reference TRBV13 and TRBJ2-7, is AAGVIQSPRHLIKEKRETATLKCYPIPRHDTVYWYQQGPGQDPQFLISFYEKMQSDKGSIPDRFSAQQFSDYHSELNMSSLELGDSALYFCASSFPSSSEQYFGPGTRLTVT.